Given below is one T cell receptor beta chain in context. Germline V gene sequence: CDR1 MNHEY, CDR2 SMNVEV (reference sequence). The CDR3 totals 13 residues. The ends lost 6 bases at V and 3 bases at J; junction bases unmatched: 4. Profiling relied on immunoSEQ multiplex PCR, and the TCRdb table lists in-frame clones only, not all of them. The table lists about 80,000 clones, roughly nine tenths of them singletons. The sample belongs to a study of control samples from healthy donors and cancer patients. Sequencing used blood. This clonotype was sampled from a woman aged 55-75 years in good health. The chain employs TRBV27 and TRBJ1-2; the match to TRBD1 covers 7 bases. This CDR3 reads CASRRDRYYGYTF. CDR3 bases: TGTGCCAGCAGAAGGGACAGATACTATGGCTACACCTTC.